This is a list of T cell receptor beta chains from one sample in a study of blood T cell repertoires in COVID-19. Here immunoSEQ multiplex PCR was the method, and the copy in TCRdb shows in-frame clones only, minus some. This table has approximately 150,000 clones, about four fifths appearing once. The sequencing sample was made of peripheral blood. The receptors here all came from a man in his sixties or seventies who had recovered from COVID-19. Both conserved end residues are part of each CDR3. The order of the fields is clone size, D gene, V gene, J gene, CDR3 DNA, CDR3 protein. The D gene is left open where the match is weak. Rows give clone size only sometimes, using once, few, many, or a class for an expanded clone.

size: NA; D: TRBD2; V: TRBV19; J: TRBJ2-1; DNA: TGTGCCAGTAGTACCCGGACTAGCGGGAGCTCCTACAATGAGCAGTTCTTC; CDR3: CASSTRTSGSSYNEQFF
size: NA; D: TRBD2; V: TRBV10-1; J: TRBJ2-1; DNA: TGCGCCAGCAGTGCCGGGACTAGCGCCTACAATGAGCAGTTCTTC; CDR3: CASSAGTSAYNEQFF
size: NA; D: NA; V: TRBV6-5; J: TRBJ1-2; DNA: TGTGCCAGCAGGGCAGAGGATTTTAACTATGGCTACACCTTC; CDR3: CASRAEDFNYGYTF
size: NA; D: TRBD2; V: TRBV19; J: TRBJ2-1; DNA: TGTGCCAGTAGTACACTAGCGGGTCAGATAGACAATGAGCAGTTCTTC; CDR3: CASSTLAGQIDNEQFF
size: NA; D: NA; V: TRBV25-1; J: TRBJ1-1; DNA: TGTGCCAGCCTAACCCTACAGGGAACTGAAGCTTTCTTT; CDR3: CASLTLQGTEAFF
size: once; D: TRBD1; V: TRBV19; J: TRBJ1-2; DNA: TGTGCCAGTTGGACCTCCGGGACAGGTCATGGCTACACCTTC; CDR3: CASWTSGTGHGYTF
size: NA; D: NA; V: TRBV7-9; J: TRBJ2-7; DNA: TGTGCCAGCACGAAGGGGGGGCGCGACGAGCAGTACTTC; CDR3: CASTKGGRDEQYF
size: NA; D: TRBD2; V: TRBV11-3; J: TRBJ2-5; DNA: TGTGCCAGCAGCCGGAGCGGCGGGAGAAGAGAGACCCAGTACTTC; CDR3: CASSRSGGRRETQYF
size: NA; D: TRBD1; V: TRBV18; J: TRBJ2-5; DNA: TGTGCCAGCTCACGAATACAGGGGGCCGGGGAGACCCAGTACTTC; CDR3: CASSRIQGAGETQYF
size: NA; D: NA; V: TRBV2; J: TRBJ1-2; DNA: TGTGCCAGCAGCGCCCTGGAGGGCGGTGGCTACACCTTC; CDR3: CASSALEGGGYTF
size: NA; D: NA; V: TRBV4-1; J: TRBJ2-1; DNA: TGCGCCAGCAGCCAAGTGGGGGCTGGGGGAAATGAGCAGTTCTTC; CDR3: CASSQVGAGGNEQFF
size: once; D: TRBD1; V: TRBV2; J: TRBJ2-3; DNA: TGTGCCACCAGGGGGACAGGGTGGACAGATACGCAGTATTTT; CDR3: CATRGTGWTDTQYF
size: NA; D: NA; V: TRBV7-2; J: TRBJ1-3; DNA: TGTGCCAGCAGCTTAGTTGGGGGCCGGGGAAACTCTGGAAACACCATATATTTT; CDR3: CASSLVGGRGNSGNTIYF
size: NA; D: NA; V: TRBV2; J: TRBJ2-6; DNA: TGTGCCAGCACCTTCAGCTCTGGGGCCAACGTCCTGACTTTC; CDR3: CASTFSSGANVLTF
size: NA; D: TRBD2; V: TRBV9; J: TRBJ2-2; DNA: TGTGCCAGCAGCGTAGATTGGGTCCTAGCGGGAGCTTACACCGGGGAGCTGTTTTTT; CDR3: CASSVDWVLAGAYTGELFF
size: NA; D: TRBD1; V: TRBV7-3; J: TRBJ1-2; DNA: TGTGCCAGCAGCCAGGGACAGAACTATGGCTACACCTTC; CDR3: CASSQGQNYGYTF
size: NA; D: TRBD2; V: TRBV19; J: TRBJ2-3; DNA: TGTGCCAGTAGTACCCAGCGGGAGGCTGCAGATACGCAGTATTTT; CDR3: CASSTQREAADTQYF
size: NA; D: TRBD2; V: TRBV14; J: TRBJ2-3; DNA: TGTGCCAGCAGCCAGCGATACAGCGGGAGAGGGACAGATACGCAGTATTTT; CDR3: CASSQRYSGRGTDTQYF
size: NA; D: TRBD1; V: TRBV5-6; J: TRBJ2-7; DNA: TGTGCCAGCAGCAAAGGGACAGTCAGATCCTACGAGCAGTACTTC; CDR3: CASSKGTVRSYEQYF
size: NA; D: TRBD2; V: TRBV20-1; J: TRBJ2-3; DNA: TGCAGTGCTAGTAGGGCGGGAGGGAGCACAGATACGCAGTATTTT; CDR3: CSASRAGGSTDTQYF
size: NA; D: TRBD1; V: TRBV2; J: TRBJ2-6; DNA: TGTGCCAGCAGCGCCCGGACAGGGGCGCACTCTGGGGCCAACGTCCTGACTTTC; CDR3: CASSARTGAHSGANVLTF
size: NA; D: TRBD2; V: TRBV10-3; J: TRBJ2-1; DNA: TGTGCCATCAGCCCGGGTAGGACTAGCGGGTCGAATGAGCAGTTCTTC; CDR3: CAISPGRTSGSNEQFF
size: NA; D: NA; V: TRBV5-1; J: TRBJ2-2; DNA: TGCGCCAGCAGCTCCCAGACAGGAAACACCGGGGAGCTGTTTTTT; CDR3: CASSSQTGNTGELFF
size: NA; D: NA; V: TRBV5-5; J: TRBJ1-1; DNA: TGTGCCAGCAGCTTGGTTTCGGGCGGGGGGTTGAACACTGAAGCTTTCTTT; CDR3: CASSLVSGGGLNTEAFF
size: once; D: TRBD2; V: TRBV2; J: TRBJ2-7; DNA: TGTGCCAGCAGTGAGGCTAGCGGGACCTACGAGCAGTACTTC; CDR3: CASSEASGTYEQYF
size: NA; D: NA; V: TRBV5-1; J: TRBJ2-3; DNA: TGCGCCAGCAGCTTGGAAAGCGGGTTTGATACGCAGTATTTT; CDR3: CASSLESGFDTQYF
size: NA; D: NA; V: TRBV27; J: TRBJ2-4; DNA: TGTGCCAGCAGTTTAAGGGGGAGGGAAGTTCAGTACTTC; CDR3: CASSLRGREVQYF
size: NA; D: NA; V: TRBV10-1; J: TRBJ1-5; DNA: TGCGCCAGCCTGAAGTCCGGTAGCAATCAGCCCCAGCATTTT; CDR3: CASLKSGSNQPQHF
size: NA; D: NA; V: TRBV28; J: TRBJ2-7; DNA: TGTGCCAGCAGTACTAGCACAGGCTCCTACGAGCAGTACTTC; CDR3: CASSTSTGSYEQYF
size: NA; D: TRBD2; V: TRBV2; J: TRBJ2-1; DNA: TGTGCCAGCAGGTTAGCGGGAGCTTATGGTGAGCAGTTCTTC; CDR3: CASRLAGAYGEQFF
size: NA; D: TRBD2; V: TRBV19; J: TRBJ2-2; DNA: TGTGCCAGTAGTATGGAGACTAGCGGGAACACCGGGGAGCTGTTTTTT; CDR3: CASSMETSGNTGELFF
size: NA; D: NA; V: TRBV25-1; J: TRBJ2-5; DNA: TGTGCCAGCAGTGAATACGGGGAGACCCAGTACTTC; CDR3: CASSEYGETQYF
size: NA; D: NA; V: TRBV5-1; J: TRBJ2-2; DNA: TGCGCCAGCAGTGAGGAGGGAACCGGGGAGCTGTTTTTT; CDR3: CASSEEGTGELFF
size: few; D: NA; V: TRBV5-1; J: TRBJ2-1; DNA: TGCGCCAGCACCCTTGCAGGTCCCAATGAGCAGTTCTTC; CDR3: CASTLAGPNEQFF
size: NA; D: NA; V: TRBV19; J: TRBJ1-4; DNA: TGTGCCAGTAGTATGCTAGGGAGCGGTGATGAAAAACTGTTTTTT; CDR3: CASSMLGSGDEKLFF
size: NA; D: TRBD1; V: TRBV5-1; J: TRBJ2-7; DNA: TGCGCCAGCAGCAACGGACAGGGCCCTTCCTACGAGCAGTACTTC; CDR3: CASSNGQGPSYEQYF
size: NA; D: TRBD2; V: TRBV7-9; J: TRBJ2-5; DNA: TGTGCCAGCAGCCCAGAAAGGGCTAGCGGGAGTTCAGAGACCCAGTACTTC; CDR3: CASSPERASGSSETQYF
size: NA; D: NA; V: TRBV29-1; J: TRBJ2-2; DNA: TGCAGCGTCGACACCGGGAGTTACACCGGGGAGCTGTTTTTT; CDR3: CSVDTGSYTGELFF
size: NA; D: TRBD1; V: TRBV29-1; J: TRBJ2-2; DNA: TGCAGCGCCCGGGACAGTAACACCGGGGAGCTGTTTTTT; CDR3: CSARDSNTGELFF
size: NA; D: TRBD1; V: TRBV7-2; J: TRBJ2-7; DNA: TGTGCCAGCAGCTTTCCCAGGGGGAGCTCCTACGAGCAGTACTTC; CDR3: CASSFPRGSSYEQYF
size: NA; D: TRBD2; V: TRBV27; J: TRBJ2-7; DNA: TGTGCCAGCAGGCGGACTAGCGGCTACGAGCAGTACTTC; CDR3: CASRRTSGYEQYF
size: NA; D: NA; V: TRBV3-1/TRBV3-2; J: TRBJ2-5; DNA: TGTGCCAGCAGCCAAATCGGACAGTTGCAAGAGACCCAGTACTTC; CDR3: CASSQIGQLQETQYF
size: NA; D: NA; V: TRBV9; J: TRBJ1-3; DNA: TGTGCCAGCAGCGTGACACTTGGAAACACCATATATTTT; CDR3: CASSVTLGNTIYF
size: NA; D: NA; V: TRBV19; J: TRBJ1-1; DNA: TGTGCCAGTAGTGAGTGGGCAGGTTTTACTGGGAACACTGAAGCTTTCTTT; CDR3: CASSEWAGFTGNTEAFF
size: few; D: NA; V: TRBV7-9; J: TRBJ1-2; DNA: TGTGCCAGCAGCTTAGCAGCCGAAAACTATGGCTACACCTTC; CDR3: CASSLAAENYGYTF
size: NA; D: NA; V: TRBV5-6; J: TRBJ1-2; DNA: TGTGCCAGCAAACTTCGTCAGGGAAGGTATGGCTACACCTTC; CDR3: CASKLRQGRYGYTF
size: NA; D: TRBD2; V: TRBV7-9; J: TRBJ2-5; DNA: TGTGCCAGCAGCTATAGCGGGGGACAAGAGACCCAGTACTTC; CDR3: CASSYSGGQETQYF
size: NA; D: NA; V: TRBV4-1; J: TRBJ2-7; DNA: TGCGCCAGCAGCCAATTAGAACGTTACGAGCAGTACTTC; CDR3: CASSQLERYEQYF
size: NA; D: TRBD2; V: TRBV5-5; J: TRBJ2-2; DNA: TGTGCCAGCAGCTTGGGGACTAGCGGAATTTTCACCGGGGAGCTGTTTTTT; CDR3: CASSLGTSGIFTGELFF
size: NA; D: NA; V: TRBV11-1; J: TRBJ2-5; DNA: TGTGCCAGCAGCACAGGGCTCCAAGAGACCCAGTACTTC; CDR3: CASSTGLQETQYF
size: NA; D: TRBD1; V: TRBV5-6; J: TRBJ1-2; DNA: TGTGCCAGCAGCTTGGTTGGGACAGGGGGTGGCTACACCTTC; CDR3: CASSLVGTGGGYTF